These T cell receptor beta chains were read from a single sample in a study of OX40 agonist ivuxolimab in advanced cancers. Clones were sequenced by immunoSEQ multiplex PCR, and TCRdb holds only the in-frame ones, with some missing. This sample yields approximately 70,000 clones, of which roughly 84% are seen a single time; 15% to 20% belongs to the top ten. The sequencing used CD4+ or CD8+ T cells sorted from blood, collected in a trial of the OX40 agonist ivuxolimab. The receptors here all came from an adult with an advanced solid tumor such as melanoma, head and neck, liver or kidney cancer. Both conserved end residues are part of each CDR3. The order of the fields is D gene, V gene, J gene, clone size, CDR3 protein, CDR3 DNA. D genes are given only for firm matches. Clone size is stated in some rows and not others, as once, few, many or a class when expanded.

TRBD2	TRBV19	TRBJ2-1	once	CASTPGLAGGDEQFF	TGTGCCAGTACGCCGGGACTAGCGGGAGGAGATGAGCAGTTCTTC
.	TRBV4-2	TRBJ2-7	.	CASSLEAWASYEQYF	TGTGCCAGCAGCTTGGAAGCGTGGGCCTCCTACGAGCAGTACTTC
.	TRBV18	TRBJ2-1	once	CASSPRAISYNEQFF	TGTGCCAGCTCACCACGGGCTATCTCCTACAATGAGCAGTTCTTC
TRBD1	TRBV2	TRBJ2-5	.	CASSENRGWETQYF	TGTGCCAGCAGTGAAAACAGGGGATGGGAGACCCAGTACTTC
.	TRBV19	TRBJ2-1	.	CASSIGQLGTTYNEQFF	TGTGCCAGTAGTATTGGACAGCTAGGTACCACCTACAATGAGCAGTTCTTC
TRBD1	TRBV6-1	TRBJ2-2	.	CASSRDRGMAGELFF	TGTGCCAGCAGCCGGGACAGGGGAATGGCCGGGGAGCTGTTTTTT
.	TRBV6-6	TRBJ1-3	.	CASSQQARSGNTIYF	TGTGCCAGCAGCCAACAGGCCCGCTCTGGAAACACCATATATTTT
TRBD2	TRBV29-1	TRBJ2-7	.	CSAQLGRSGRIYEQYF	TGCAGCGCCCAATTGGGACGGAGCGGGAGGATCTACGAGCAGTACTTC
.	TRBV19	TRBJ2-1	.	CASFSGAYNEQFF	TGTGCCAGTTTTTCCGGGGCTTACAATGAGCAGTTCTTC
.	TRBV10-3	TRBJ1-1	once	CAIGLRDGDEAFF	TGTGCCATCGGCCTTCGGGACGGCGATGAAGCTTTCTTT
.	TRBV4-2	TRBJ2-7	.	CASSQGQTWDYEQYF	TGTGCCAGCAGCCAAGGGCAGACTTGGGACTACGAGCAGTACTTC
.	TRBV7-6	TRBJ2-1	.	CASSRTRDNEQFF	TGTGCCAGCAGTCGCACTAGGGACAATGAGCAGTTCTTC
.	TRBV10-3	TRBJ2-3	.	CAISESINGRAATDTQYF	TGTGCCATCAGTGAGTCGATAAACGGGCGGGCCGCCACAGATACGCAGTATTTT
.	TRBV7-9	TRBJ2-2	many	CARRDGELFF	TGTGCCCGCCGGGATGGGGAGCTGTTTTTT
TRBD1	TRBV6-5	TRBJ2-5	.	CASSSGTGEETQYF	TGTGCCAGCAGTTCCGGGACAGGGGAAGAGACCCAGTACTTC
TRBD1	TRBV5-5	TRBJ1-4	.	CASSTQGGGDEKLFF	TGTGCCAGCAGCACACAGGGGGGAGGGGATGAAAAACTGTTTTTT
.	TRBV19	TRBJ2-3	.	CASSIRSSSSTDTQYF	TGTGCCAGTAGTATAAGGAGCTCGTCCAGCACAGATACGCAGTATTTT
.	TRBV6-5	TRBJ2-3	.	CASRDGTDTQYF	TGTGCCAGCAGGGACGGCACAGATACGCAGTATTTT
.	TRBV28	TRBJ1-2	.	CASSLTAGSDYGYTF	TGTGCCAGCAGTTTAACGGCGGGAAGCGACTATGGCTACACCTTC
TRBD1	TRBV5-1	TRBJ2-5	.	CASSTRQGPGETQYF	TGCGCCAGCAGTACCCGACAGGGGCCGGGGGAGACCCAGTACTTC
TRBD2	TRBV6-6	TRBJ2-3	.	CASSQQPTSGRTYF	TGTGCCAGCAGCCAACAGCCAACTAGCGGGAGGACGTATTTT
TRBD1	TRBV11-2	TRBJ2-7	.	CASSLAGGASYEQYF	TGTGCCAGCAGCTTAGCAGGGGGCGCTTCCTACGAGCAGTACTTC
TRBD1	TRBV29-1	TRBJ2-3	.	CSTPGTASSTDTQYF	TGCAGCACCCCTGGGACAGCCTCTAGCACAGATACGCAGTATTTT
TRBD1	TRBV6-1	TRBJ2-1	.	CASRDRSYNEQFF	TGTGCCAGCAGGGACAGGTCCTACAATGAGCAGTTCTTC
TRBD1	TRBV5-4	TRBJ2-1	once	CASSQTGNYNEQFF	TGTGCCAGCAGCCAGACAGGGAACTACAATGAGCAGTTCTTC
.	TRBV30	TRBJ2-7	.	CAWSASIPPLYEQYF	TGTGCCTGGAGTGCCTCAATTCCCCCCCTCTACGAGCAGTACTTC
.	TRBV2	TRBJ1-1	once	CASSELLSSSGSEAFF	TGTGCCAGCAGTGAACTACTGTCCAGTTCGGGTTCTGAAGCTTTCTTT
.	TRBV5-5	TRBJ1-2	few	CASSLSQVNYGYTF	TGTGCCAGCAGCTTGTCACAGGTCAACTATGGCTACACCTTC
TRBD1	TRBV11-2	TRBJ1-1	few	CASSLRQGGETEAFF	TGTGCCAGCAGCTTACGCCAGGGGGGAGAGACTGAAGCTTTCTTT
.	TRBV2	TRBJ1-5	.	CASSEVTGYQPQHF	TGTGCCAGCAGTGAAGTAACGGGCTATCAGCCCCAGCATTTT
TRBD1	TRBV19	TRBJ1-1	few	CATDRGIGAIGTEAFF	TGTGCCACCGACAGGGGTATCGGCGCGATTGGCACTGAAGCTTTCTTT
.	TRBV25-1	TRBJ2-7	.	CASSSYTAQYF	TGTGCCAGCAGTTCGTACACTGCGCAGTACTTC
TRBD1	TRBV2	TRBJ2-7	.	CASSGARGKESYEQYF	TGTGCCAGCAGTGGGGCCAGGGGGAAGGAGTCCTACGAGCAGTACTTC
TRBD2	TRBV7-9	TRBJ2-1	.	CASSPGQQAGGPGLAEQFF	TGTGCCAGCAGCCCGGGACAGCAAGCGGGAGGGCCTGGGCTGGCTGAGCAGTTCTTC
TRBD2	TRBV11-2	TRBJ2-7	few	CASSLSGRGSYEQYF	TGTGCCAGCAGCTTAAGCGGGAGGGGGTCCTACGAGCAGTACTTC
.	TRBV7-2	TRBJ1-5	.	CASSSTLQPQHF	TGTGCCAGCAGCTCCACGTTACAGCCCCAGCATTTT
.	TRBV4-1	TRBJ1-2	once	CASSQDNRIGYGYTF	TGTGCCAGCAGCCAAGATAACAGGATAGGCTATGGCTACACCTTC
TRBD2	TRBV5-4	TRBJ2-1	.	CASSSGTSGFQEQFF	TGTGCCAGCAGCTCCGGGACTAGCGGCTTCCAAGAGCAGTTCTTC
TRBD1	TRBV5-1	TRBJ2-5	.	CASSLRTGGQETQYF	TGCGCCAGCAGCTTAAGGACAGGGGGCCAAGAGACCCAGTACTTC
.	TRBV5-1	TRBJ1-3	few	CASSFTGGNTIYF	TGCGCCAGCAGCTTTACAGGGGGAAACACCATATATTTT
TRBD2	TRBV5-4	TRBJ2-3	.	CASSFSSGSADTQYF	TGTGCCAGCAGCTTTTCAAGCGGGAGCGCAGATACGCAGTATTTT
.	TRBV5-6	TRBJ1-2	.	CASSRGLGDLGGYTF	TGTGCCAGCAGCCGCGGGCTAGGGGATCTGGGCGGCTACACCTTC
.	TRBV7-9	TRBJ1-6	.	CASSLATENSPLHF	TGTGCCAGCAGCTTAGCGACAGAGAATTCACCCCTCCACTTT
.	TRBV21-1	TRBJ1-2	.	CASSVRQGYGYTF	TGTGCCAGCAGCGTTCGACAGGGTTATGGCTACACCTTC
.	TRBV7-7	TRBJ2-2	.	CASSLASAPTGELFF	TGTGCTAGCAGCTTAGCATCAGCGCCCACCGGGGAGCTGTTTTTT
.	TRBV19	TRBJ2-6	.	CASSMRRTGANVLTF	TGTGCCAGTAGTATGCGGAGGACTGGGGCCAACGTCCTGACTTTC
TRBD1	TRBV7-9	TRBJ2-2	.	CASSWGQGLPAGELFF	TGTGCCAGCAGCTGGGGACAGGGACTTCCGGCCGGGGAGCTGTTTTTT
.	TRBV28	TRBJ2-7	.	CASSSGRRRPYEQYF	TGTGCCAGCAGTTCGGGCCGAAGACGACCCTACGAGCAGTACTTC
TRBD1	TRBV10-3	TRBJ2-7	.	CATLTGTASYEQYF	TGTGCCACTCTAACCGGGACAGCATCCTACGAGCAGTACTTC
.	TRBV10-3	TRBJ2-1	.	CAIGGFLGDNEQFF	TGTGCCATCGGGGGATTCCTCGGGGACAATGAGCAGTTCTTC
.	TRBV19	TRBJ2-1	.	CASSRGRLNNEQFF	TGTGCCAGTAGTCGCGGCAGATTAAACAATGAGCAGTTCTTC
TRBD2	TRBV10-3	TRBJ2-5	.	CAISALAGAETQYF	TGTGCCATCAGTGCTTTAGCGGGAGCGGAGACCCAGTACTTC
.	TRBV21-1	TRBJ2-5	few	CASTPWVASPKRRETQYF	TGTGCCAGCACCCCATGGGTGGCTAGCCCAAAGAGGCGAGAGACCCAGTACTTC
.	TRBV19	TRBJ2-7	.	CASMGNRDEQYF	TGTGCCAGTATGGGGAACAGGGACGAGCAGTACTTC
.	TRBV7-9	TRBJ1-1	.	CASSLGRAVGEAFF	TGTGCCAGCAGCTTAGGCCGGGCCGTGGGTGAAGCTTTCTTT
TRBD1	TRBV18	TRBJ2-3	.	CASSRRQGDTDTQYF	TGTGCCAGCTCACGCCGACAGGGTGACACAGATACGCAGTATTTT
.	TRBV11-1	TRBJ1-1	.	CASSLGRAVGEAFF	TGTGCCAGCAGCTTAGGCCGGGCCGTGGGTGAAGCTTTCTTT
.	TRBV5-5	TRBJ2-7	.	CASSQRQGRVYEQYF	TGTGCCAGCAGCCAAAGACAGGGGAGGGTCTACGAGCAGTACTTC
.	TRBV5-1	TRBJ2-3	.	CASSLGANTDTQYF	TGCGCCAGCAGCTTGGGGGCAAACACAGATACGCAGTATTTT